This T cell receptor beta chain appears in the sequencing data of a study of human T cells and chemical hapten exposure. TCRdb ran MiXCR on the RACE reads and lists one entry per CDR3 protein. This sample carries over 55,000 distinct CDR3 sequences, roughly 9.8% of them seen once, and the ten largest clones take 8% to 10%. Time point of the sample: pre-sensitization, week 0. Treatment denoted: therapeutic diphenylcyclopropenone sensitization with weekly scalp DPC. Every patch test was put on after a blood sample was taken. Unfractionated whole blood yielded the extracted total RNA. This TCR was sampled from a man aged 35 to 55 with alopecia areata. Some clones in this sample may be carry-over from other donors' samples. Specimen: whole blood, collected in connection with sensitization to the hapten diphenylcyclopropenone (DPC).

The chain's CDR3 is CATSRGGGISYEQYF. The CDR3 nucleotides are TGTGCCACCTCACGAGGGGGGGGAATATCCTACGAGCAGTACTTC. J is TRBJ2-7 and V is TRBV28, with D possibly being TRBD2 (7 bases). The V gene's germline CDR1 is MDHEN and CDR2 SYDVKM. The V end lost 10 bases, the J end lost 1 base, and 20 bases lay between the germline ends. The CDR3 length is 15 residues.